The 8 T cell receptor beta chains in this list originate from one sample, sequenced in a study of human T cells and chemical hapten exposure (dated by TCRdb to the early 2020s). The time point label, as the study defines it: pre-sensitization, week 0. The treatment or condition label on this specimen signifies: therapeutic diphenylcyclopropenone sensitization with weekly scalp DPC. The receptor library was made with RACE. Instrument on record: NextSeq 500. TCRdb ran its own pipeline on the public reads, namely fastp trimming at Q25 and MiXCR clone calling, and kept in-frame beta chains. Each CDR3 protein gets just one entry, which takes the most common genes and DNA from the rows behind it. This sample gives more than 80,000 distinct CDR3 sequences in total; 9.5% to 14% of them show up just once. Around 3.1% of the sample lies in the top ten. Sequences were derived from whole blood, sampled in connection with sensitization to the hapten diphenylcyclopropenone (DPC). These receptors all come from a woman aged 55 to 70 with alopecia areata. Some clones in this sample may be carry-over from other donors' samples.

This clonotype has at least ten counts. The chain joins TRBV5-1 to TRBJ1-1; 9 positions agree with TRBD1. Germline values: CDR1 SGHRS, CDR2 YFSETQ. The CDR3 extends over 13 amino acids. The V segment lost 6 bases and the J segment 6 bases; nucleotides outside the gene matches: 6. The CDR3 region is CASKPGQGPEAFF. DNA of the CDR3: TGCGCCAGCAAACCGGGACAGGGACCTGAAGCTTTCTTT.

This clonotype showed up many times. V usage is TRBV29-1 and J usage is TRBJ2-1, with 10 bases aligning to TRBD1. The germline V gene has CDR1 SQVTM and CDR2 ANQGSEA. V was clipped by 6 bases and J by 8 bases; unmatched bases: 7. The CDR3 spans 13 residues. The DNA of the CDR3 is TGCAGCGTCGGTGACAGGGGGCTGGATGAGCAGTTCTTC. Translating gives CSVGDRGLDEQFF.

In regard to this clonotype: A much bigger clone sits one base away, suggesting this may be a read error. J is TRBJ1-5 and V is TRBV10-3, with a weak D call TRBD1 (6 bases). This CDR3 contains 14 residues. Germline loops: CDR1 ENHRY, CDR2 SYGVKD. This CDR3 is CTISPQGGNQPQHF. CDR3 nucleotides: TGTACCATCAGTCCACAGGGTGGGAATCAGCCCCAGCATTTT.

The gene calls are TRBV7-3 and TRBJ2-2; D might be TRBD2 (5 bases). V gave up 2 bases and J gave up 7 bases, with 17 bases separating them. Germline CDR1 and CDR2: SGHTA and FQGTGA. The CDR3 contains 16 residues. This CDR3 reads CASSLAIGSQNGELFF. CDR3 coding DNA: TGTGCCAGCAGCTTAGCCATTGGGAGCCAGAACGGGGAGCTGTTTTTT.

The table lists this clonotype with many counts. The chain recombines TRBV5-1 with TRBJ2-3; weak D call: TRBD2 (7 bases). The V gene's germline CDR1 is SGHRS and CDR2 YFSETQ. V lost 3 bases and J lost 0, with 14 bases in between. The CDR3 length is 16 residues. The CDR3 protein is CASSWGRGTSTDTQYF. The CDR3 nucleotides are TGCGCCAGCAGCTGGGGGCGGGGGACTAGCACAGATACGCAGTATTTT.

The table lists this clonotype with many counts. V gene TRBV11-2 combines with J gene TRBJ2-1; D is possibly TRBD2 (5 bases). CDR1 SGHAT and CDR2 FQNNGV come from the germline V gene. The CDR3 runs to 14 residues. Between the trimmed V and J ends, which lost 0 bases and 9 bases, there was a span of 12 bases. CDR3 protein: CASSLDLAIREQFF. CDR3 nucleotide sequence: TGTGCCAGCAGCTTAGATCTAGCCATCCGTGAGCAGTTCTTC.

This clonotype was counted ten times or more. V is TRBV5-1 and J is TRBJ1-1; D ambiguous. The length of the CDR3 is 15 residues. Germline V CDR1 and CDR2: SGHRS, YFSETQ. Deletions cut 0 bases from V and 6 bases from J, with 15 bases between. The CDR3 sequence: CASSLERQGQAEAFF. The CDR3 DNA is TGCGCCAGCAGCTTGGAGAGACAAGGGCAGGCTGAAGCTTTCTTT.

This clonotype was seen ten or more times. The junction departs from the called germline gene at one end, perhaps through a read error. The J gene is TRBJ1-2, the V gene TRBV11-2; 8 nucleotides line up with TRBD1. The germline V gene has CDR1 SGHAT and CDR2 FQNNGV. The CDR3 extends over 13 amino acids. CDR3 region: CASSGDRNFGYTF. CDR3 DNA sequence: TGTGCCAGCAGCGGGGACAGGAACTTTGGCTACACCTTC.